The 31 T cell receptor beta chains below come from one sample, sequenced in a study of a mutant IDH1 vaccine in newly diagnosed glioma. The assay was immunoSEQ multiplex PCR, and TCRdb's table has in-frame clones only and misses some. The sample contains some 60,000 clones, approximately 84% of which appear only once. Regarding time point: week 11, during vaccination. Each dose delivered 300 ug of mutant IDH1 20-mer peptide subcutaneously with imiquimod. These receptors lack a known antigen. Sequencing used PBMCs, obtained from a glioma patient whose treatment included an IDH1 peptide vaccine. These receptors all come from a man aged 25-40 years with glioma.

J is TRBJ1-1 and V is TRBV18, with 9 bases that match TRBD1. Germline CDR1 KGHSH, CDR2 LQKENI. The trim removed 4 bases at V and 0 bases at J, leaving 6 bases unmatched. CDR3 length: 16 residues. The CDR3: CASSLNDRGLNTEAFF. Written as DNA, the CDR3 is TGTGCCAGCTCACTTAACGACAGGGGGTTGAACACTGAAGCTTTCTTT.

This chain links TRBV15 with TRBJ1-2; D is undetermined. V was clipped by 1 base and J by 6 bases, with 18 bases between them. Germline V gene data show CDR1 as LNHNV and CDR2 as YYDKDF (reference sequence). This CDR3 comprises 16 residues. In DNA, the CDR3 is TGTGCCACCAGCAGAGTCCATGCATCGGGGAGGGATGGCTACACCTTC. Residues: CATSRVHASGRDGYTF.

The chain carries TRBV6-5 and TRBJ2-3; 7 bases are a match to TRBD2. V dropped 4 bases and J dropped 3; count of bases not matched to a gene: 4. Germline V gene data show CDR1 as MNHEY and CDR2 as SVGAGI. The CDR3 contains 14 residues. This chain's CDR3 is CASSSGRGTDTQYF. Here the CDR3 DNA reads TGTGCCAGCAGTTCGGGGCGGGGGACAGATACGCAGTATTTT.

This clone has more than one count but fewer than ten. The chain joins TRBV27 to TRBJ1-1, with D unresolved. Trimming shortened V by 10 bases and J by 0 bases, and 6 bases separated the two germline ends. CDR3 length: 11 amino acids. Looked up from germline, CDR1 is MNHEY and CDR2 is SMNVEV (reference sequence). CDR3 DNA: TGTGCCAACCAATTGAACACTGAAGCTTTCTTT. Amino acid sequence: CANQLNTEAFF.

The chain carries TRBV10-3 and TRBJ1-1; the D is unclear. From germline, CDR1 is ENHRY and CDR2 SYGVKD. This CDR3 is built from 11 residues. The V gene lost 4 bases and the J gene lost 7 bases, with 7 bases spanning the gap. The DNA of the CDR3 is TGTGCCATCAGTGGCACAAATGAAGCTTTCTTT. This gives the protein CAISGTNEAFF.

The chain has TRBV7-2 and TRBJ2-1; D unresolved. Germline CDR1 reads SGHTA; CDR2 reads FQGNSA. This CDR3 is built from 17 residues. V was trimmed by 1 base and J by 0 bases, leaving 13 bases between them. The CDR3 here is CASSLDFRASSYNEQFF. The CDR3 DNA reads TGTGCCAGCAGCTTAGATTTTCGGGCGAGCTCCTACAATGAGCAGTTCTTC. The full variable domain, its missing parts supplied by reference TRBV7-2 and TRBJ2-1, is GAGVSQSPSNKVTEKGKDVELRCDPISGHTALYWYRQSLGQGLEFLIYFQGNSAPDKSGLPSDRFSAERTGGSVSTLTIQRTQQEDSAVYLCASSLDFRASSYNEQFFGPGTRLTVL.

The V gene is TRBV7-3, the J gene TRBJ2-3; 11 nucleotides match TRBD2. The germline CDR1 and CDR2 sequences are SGHTA and FQGTGA. The CDR3 extends over 15 amino acids. Unmatched junction bases numbered 5, after V lost 5 bases and J lost 4 bases. The CDR3 DNA is TGTGCCAGCAGCCCACTAGCGGGGGCCCCAGATACGCAGTATTTT. Translating it yields CASSPLAGAPDTQYF. Drawing the rest from reference TRBV7-3 and TRBJ2-3, the complete variable domain is GAGVSQTPSNKVTEKGKYVELRCDPISGHTALYWYRQSLGQGPEFLIYFQGTGAADDSGLPNDRFFAVRPEGSVSTLKIQRTERGDSAVYLCASSPLAGAPDTQYFGPGTRLTVL.

This chain joins TRBV28 and TRBJ1-2; D remains ambiguous. The CDR3 consists of 14 residues. Trimming pared 1 base from V and 6 bases from J, leaving 12 bases between. Germline CDR1 is MDHEN and CDR2 is SYDVKM. DNA for the CDR3: TGTGCCAGCAGTTTATCGGCCATGACGAATGGCTACACCTTC. Its protein is CASSLSAMTNGYTF.

This clone has just one count. The J gene is TRBJ1-1, the V gene TRBV11-2, with 7 nucleotides matching TRBD1. There are 12 residues in the CDR3. With 4 bases clipped from V and 9 bases from J, the junction kept 5 bases outside the gene matches. The germline CDR1 and CDR2 sequences are SGHAT and FQNNGV. The CDR3 spells CASSYEQGKAFF. CDR3 DNA: TGTGCCAGCAGCTACGAACAGGGGAAAGCTTTCTTT.

The gene calls are TRBV9 and TRBJ1-6, with D possibly being TRBD1 (6 bases). There are 13 residues in the CDR3. The V and J ends lost 4 bases and 13 bases respectively, with 15 bases between them. CDR1 SGDLS and CDR2 YYNGEE come from the germline V gene. DNA of the CDR3: TGTGCCAGCAGCCTGACAGGTCCAGCGCCCCTCCACTTT. The encoded protein is CASSLTGPAPLHF.

The V call is TRBV7-2, the J call TRBJ1-3, with a weak D call TRBD1 (6 bases). The CDR3 is 17 amino acids. Germline V gene sequence: CDR1 SGHTA, CDR2 FQGNSA. V gave up 1 base and J gave up 0 bases, with 13 bases separating them. Here the CDR3 reads CASSLVAGASSGNTIYF. The CDR3 DNA reads as TGTGCCAGCAGCTTAGTTGCAGGGGCGAGCTCTGGAAACACCATATATTTT.

The rearrangement links TRBV5-1 to TRBJ1-6, with TRBD1 identical over 7 bases. The CDR3 consists of 15 residues. Germline assignment: CDR1 SGHRS and CDR2 YFSETQ. V shed 5 bases and J 6 bases; nucleotides not matched to a gene: 8. The CDR3 sequence is CASRLGTVSNSPLHF. Here the CDR3 DNA reads TGCGCCAGCAGACTAGGGACAGTCTCTAATTCACCCCTCCACTTT.

J is TRBJ2-3 and V is TRBV9, with TRBD2 matching over 9 bases. The CDR3 consists of 14 residues. The germline V gene encodes CDR1 SGDLS and CDR2 YYNGEE. Trimming removed 3 bases from V and 4 bases from J; junction bases left unmatched: 3. CDR3 DNA: TGTGCCAGCAGCGGTAGCGGGAGAGCAGATACGCAGTATTTT. Translated, it gives CASSGSGRADTQYF.

The rearrangement links TRBV5-4 to TRBJ2-1; 11 bases agree with TRBD2. The germline V gene has CDR1 SGHNT and CDR2 YYREEE (reference sequence). V lost 4 bases to trimming and J lost 1 base; unmatched junction nucleotides: 7. This CDR3 contains 17 residues. The CDR3 spells CASSVPSGGISYNEQFF. Written as DNA, the CDR3 is TGTGCCAGCAGCGTTCCTAGCGGGGGGATATCCTACAATGAGCAGTTCTTC.

The DNA for the CDR3 is TGTGCCAGTAGTGAACCGGGACTTCTTGTCAATGAGCAGTTCTTC. Translated, it gives CASSEPGLLVNEQFF. J is TRBJ2-1 and V is TRBV19; D is perhaps TRBD2 (6 bases). The CDR3 length is 15 residues. Trimming shortened V by 5 bases and J by 6 bases, and 17 bases separated the two germline ends. Germline CDR1 reads LNHDA; CDR2 reads SQIVND (reference sequence).

This chain joins TRBV5-4 and TRBJ1-4, with a tentative D call TRBD1 (5 bases). Germline assignment: CDR1 SGHNT and CDR2 YYREEE (reference sequence). The CDR3 totals 14 residues. V was shortened by 2 bases and J by 3 bases, with 8 bases between the two germline ends. CDR3 DNA sequence: TGTGCCAGCAGCTTAACAGGCTCTAATGAAAAACTGTTTTTT. The encoded protein is CASSLTGSNEKLFF.

The chain recombines TRBV28 with TRBJ1-1; D unclear. Trimming cost V 7 bases and J 0 bases, with 12 bases left between them. CDR1 MDHEN and CDR2 SYDVKM come from the germline V gene. This CDR3 spans 14 amino acids. The CDR3 sequence: CASIEGRMNTEAFF. CDR3 sequence (DNA): TGTGCCAGCATTGAAGGACGGATGAACACTGAAGCTTTCTTT.

This clone was observed a handful of times. The V call is TRBV14, the J call TRBJ1-2, with no clear D. CDR1 SGHDN and CDR2 FVKESK come from the germline V gene. Trimming cost V 4 bases and J 5 bases, with 14 bases left between them. CDR3 length equals 14 residues. CDR3 protein: CASSPSYRGYGYTF. The CDR3 nucleotides are TGTGCCAGCAGCCCATCGTACCGTGGGTATGGCTACACCTTC.

This clone came up many times. The V call is TRBV9, the J call TRBJ2-7, with no clear D. V was trimmed by 2 bases and J by 2 bases, leaving 11 bases between them. CDR3 length: 14 amino acids. CDR1 SGDLS and CDR2 YYNGEE come from the germline V gene. The CDR3 protein is CASSVQGVPYEQYF. The CDR3 DNA is TGTGCCAGCAGCGTCCAAGGAGTCCCCTACGAGCAGTACTTC.

The CDR3 here is CASSPDRGRKLFF. The CDR3 nucleotides read TGTGCCAGCAGCCCGGACAGGGGCCGAAAACTGTTTTTT. The V call is TRBV5-6, the J call TRBJ1-4; TRBD1 aligns across 9 bases. V shed 4 bases and J 10 bases; nucleotides not matched to a gene: 5. From germline, CDR1 is SGHDT and CDR2 YYEEEE. The CDR3 contains 13 residues.

This clone was detected once. This rearrangement joins TRBV29-1 to TRBJ2-7; 7 bases agree with TRBD1. The junction had 15 bases not matched to a gene; V was cut back by 0 bases and J by 7 bases. CDR3 length: 16 amino acids. Germline CDR1 and CDR2: SQVTM and ANQGSEA. The CDR3 nucleotides read TGCAGCGTTGAAGAGGACACGACAGGGTCGCTTGGAGAGCAGTACTTC. Translating it yields CSVEEDTTGSLGEQYF.

CDR3 DNA: TGTGCCAGTAGTAGGGGTTGGTACAGGGAACCCAATCAGCCCCAGCATTTT. Amino acids: CASSRGWYREPNQPQHF. The chain has TRBV19 and TRBJ1-5, with D maybe TRBD1 (6 bases). The CDR3 extends over 17 amino acids. Germline CDR1 LNHDA, CDR2 SQIVND (reference sequence). V was shortened by 4 bases and J by 3 bases, with 19 bases between the two germline ends.

V usage is TRBV4-2 and J usage is TRBJ1-1; 7 nucleotides align to TRBD1. The CDR3 runs to 16 residues. CDR1 and CDR2 (germline): LGHNA, YNFKEQ. Losses at the gene ends were 0 bases for V and 4 bases for J; bases not matched to a gene: 8. The CDR3 loop is CASSQEGGGYSTEAFF. CDR3 DNA: TGTGCCAGCAGCCAAGAAGGGGGCGGGTATAGCACTGAAGCTTTCTTT.

This chain joins TRBV5-1 and TRBJ2-7; D is perhaps TRBD2 (7 bases). Trimming took 5 bases from V and 2 from J, leaving 17 bases between them. The CDR3 contains 15 residues. Germline CDR1 is SGHRS and CDR2 is YFSETQ. The CDR3 loop reads CASRSGGGDTYEQYF. The CDR3 nucleotides read TGCGCCAGCAGATCGGGGGGCGGGGATACCTACGAGCAGTACTTC.

The chain carries TRBV7-9 and TRBJ1-1, with D unclear. V was clipped by 2 bases and J by 0 bases, with 1 base between them. The CDR3 contains 12 residues. Per germline, CDR1 SEHNR and CDR2 FQNEAQ (reference sequence). This chain's CDR3 is CASSLMNTEAFF. As DNA, the CDR3 is TGTGCCAGCAGCTTAATGAACACTGAAGCTTTCTTT.

This sequence joins TRBV5-1 and TRBJ2-3; D unclear. This CDR3 has 15 residues. Trimming stripped 0 bases from V and 2 bases from J, with 10 bases between. Germline loops: CDR1 SGHRS, CDR2 YFSETQ. The CDR3 protein is CASSLVGTNTDTQYF. CDR3 DNA: TGCGCCAGCAGCTTGGTAGGCACAAACACAGATACGCAGTATTTT.

The chain links TRBV28 to TRBJ2-1; D is unresolved. CDR3 length equals 12 residues. V was trimmed by 3 bases and J by 6 bases, leaving 6 bases between them. Germline CDR1 reads MDHEN; CDR2 reads SYDVKM. For the CDR3, the DNA is TGTGCCAGCAGTTTGGCCGGCAATGAGCAGTTCTTC. Its translation is CASSLAGNEQFF.

V and J are TRBV7-9 and TRBJ1-1; 7 nucleotides line up with TRBD1. V was pared by 1 base and J by 3 bases, with 5 bases of the junction left unmatched. The CDR3 length is 15 residues. Germline V gene data show CDR1 as SEHNR and CDR2 as FQNEAQ (reference sequence). The CDR3 protein is CASSLGAGGDTEAFF. CDR3 bases: TGTGCCAGCAGCTTAGGGGCAGGGGGAGACACTGAAGCTTTCTTT.

This rearrangement joins TRBV30 to TRBJ1-5; D remains ambiguous. Germline values: CDR1 GTSNPN, CDR2 SVGIG (reference sequence). This CDR3 has 13 amino acids. V lost 0 bases to trimming and J lost 1 base, with 4 bases between them. The CDR3 coding sequence is TGTGCCTGGAGTGTACTAAGCAATCAGCCCCAGCATTTT. Residues: CAWSVLSNQPQHF.

The genes are TRBV6-5 and TRBJ2-1, with 8 positions matching TRBD1. Germline V gene sequence: CDR1 MNHEY, CDR2 SVGAGI. After removal of 1 base from V and 6 bases from J, the junction contained 8 bases not matched to a gene. The CDR3 extends over 16 amino acids. The CDR3 nucleotides are TGTGCCAGCAGTTACTTACCGGACAGGGCACCCAATGAGCAGTTCTTC. Its protein product is CASSYLPDRAPNEQFF.

V gene TRBV5-4 combines with J gene TRBJ1-6; D is unclear. CDR3 length: 16 amino acids. The germline V gene encodes CDR1 SGHNT and CDR2 YYREEE (reference sequence). V lost 4 bases to trimming and J lost 3 bases, with 14 bases between them. CDR3 sequence (DNA): TGTGCCAGCAGCAGACGCCGGGAAAACTATAATTCACCCCTCCACTTT. Amino acids: CASSRRRENYNSPLHF.